These T cell receptor beta chains were read from a single sample in a study of cytomegalovirus exposure and HLA in healthy donors. Data came from immunoSEQ multiplex PCR; TCRdb stores just in-frame clones and leaves some out. In the table there are more than 80,000 clones, less than 85% of which are singletons. The sequenced material came from PBMCs. These TCRs come from a man in his sixties in good health and CMV-seronegative. Both conserved end residues are part of each CDR3. Fields, in order: V gene, J gene, clone size, D gene, CDR3 DNA, CDR3 protein. The D gene is left open where the match is weak. For some rows the clone size is stated as once, few or many, or as a class when expanded; others skip it.

TRBV7-6,TRBJ1-3,.,.,TGTGCCAGCAGCCAATCGACAGGTACTGGAAACACCATATATTTT,CASSQSTGTGNTIYF
TRBV19,TRBJ1-5,.,TRBD1,TGTGCCAGTAGTACCCTCGCGACAGGGGGCCTCAATCAGCCCCAGCATTTT,CASSTLATGGLNQPQHF
TRBV4-1,TRBJ2-2,.,.,TGCGCCAGCAGCCTTGGCACGAACACCGGGGAGCTGTTTTTT,CASSLGTNTGELFF
TRBV5-6,TRBJ2-7,.,.,TGTGCCAGCAGCTTGTGGGGGGGCAGGGTGGTCGACTACGAGCAGTACTTC,CASSLWGGRVVDYEQYF
TRBV9,TRBJ2-1,.,.,TGTGCCAGCAGCCCAGAGGGGGACACGTACAATGAGCAGTTCTTC,CASSPEGDTYNEQFF
TRBV6-6,TRBJ1-1,.,TRBD1,TGTGCCAGCAGGGTAACAGGGGGCCGCCACAACACTGAAGCTTTCTTT,CASRVTGGRHNTEAFF
TRBV5-4,TRBJ2-5,once,.,TGTGCCAGCAGCTTGGAGCGGGGACACCAAGTGACCCAGTACTTC,CASSLERGHQVTQYF
TRBV6-5,TRBJ2-3,.,TRBD2,TGTGCCAGCGGGGGGGTTGTGGATACGCAGTATTTT,CASGGVVDTQYF
TRBV10-2,TRBJ2-3,.,TRBD2,TGCGCCGTGCTCCAGGCTAGCGGCAGCACAGATACGCAGTATTTT,CAVLQASGSTDTQYF
TRBV15,TRBJ2-6,once,.,TGTGCCACCAGCAGAGATTACAGGTCTGGGGCCAACGTCCTGACTTTC,CATSRDYRSGANVLTF
TRBV7-9,TRBJ2-3,.,TRBD1,TGTGCCAGCAGCTTAAACAGGGGGCGGACAGATACGCAGTATTTT,CASSLNRGRTDTQYF
TRBV4-2,TRBJ2-3,once,.,TGTGCCAGCAGCCGAGGGAGTTCGGGCACAGATACGCAGTATTTT,CASSRGSSGTDTQYF
TRBV6-1,TRBJ1-2,.,.,TGTGCCAGCAGTGAAGGTTCAGGGTTAAGGGGCTACACCTTC,CASSEGSGLRGYTF
TRBV19,TRBJ1-1,once,.,TGTGCCAGTAGTCGGGACATATCGTCCACTGAAGCTTTCTTT,CASSRDISSTEAFF
TRBV5-1,TRBJ2-2,.,TRBD2,TGCGCCAGCAGCTTGGCTCCGCGGGGGGTCGGGGAGCTGTTTTTT,CASSLAPRGVGELFF
TRBV5-1,TRBJ2-3,.,.,TGCGCCAGCAGCTTGGCCCTACTACAGGACTACGCGGGCACAGATACGCAGTATTTT,CASSLALLQDYAGTDTQYF
TRBV2,TRBJ1-5,.,TRBD1,TGTGCCAGCAGGCCGGACAGGGATCAGCCCCAGCATTTT,CASRPDRDQPQHF
TRBV7-3,TRBJ2-1,.,.,TGTGCCAGCAGCTTACGCACAGTGACGATCTTTGGGAATGAGCAGTTCTTC,CASSLRTVTIFGNEQFF
TRBV30,TRBJ2-3,.,.,TGTGCCTGGAGTGTGTGGGGGGGGCGCACAGATACGCAGTATTTT,CAWSVWGGRTDTQYF
TRBV4-2,TRBJ1-2,once,.,TGTGCCAGCAGCCAACCGGAGTCAGGGCGATATGGCTACACCTTC,CASSQPESGRYGYTF
TRBV6-1,TRBJ1-3,.,.,TGTGCCAGCAGTGGGCGAGCGTTCTCTGGAAACACCATATATTTT,CASSGRAFSGNTIYF
TRBV27,TRBJ1-5,.,TRBD1,TGTGCCAGCAGGGCAGGGACAGTACATAGCAATCAGCCCCAGCATTTT,CASRAGTVHSNQPQHF
TRBV7-2,TRBJ1-5,.,TRBD1,TGTGCCAGCAGCCCCTGGACAGGGGGCGCTTCTAGCAATCAGCCCCAGCATTTT,CASSPWTGGASSNQPQHF
TRBV12-5,TRBJ1-5,once,.,TGTGCTAGTGGTTCCTTTGGGGGAGGGGGGAATCAGCCCCAGCATTTT,CASGSFGGGGNQPQHF
TRBV5-1,TRBJ2-5,.,TRBD2,TGCGCCAGCAAATCGTCTAGCGGGGGGGCCCAAGAGACCCAGTACTTC,CASKSSSGGAQETQYF
TRBV5-6,TRBJ2-5,.,.,TGTGCCAGCAGCTTCCCCACCCAGTCGGAGACCCAGTACTTC,CASSFPTQSETQYF
TRBV6-6,TRBJ1-1,.,.,TGTGCCAGCAGTACCCTAGGGGGGAACACTGAAGCTTTCTTT,CASSTLGGNTEAFF
TRBV5-1,TRBJ1-1,.,TRBD1,TGCGCCAGTAGACAGGGTTTTGTCGACACTGAAGCTTTCTTT,CASRQGFVDTEAFF
TRBV7-6,TRBJ2-2,.,TRBD2,TGTGCCAGCAGCTTAGAACTAGAGCGGGGGTACACCGGGGAGCTGTTTTTT,CASSLELERGYTGELFF
TRBV6-5,TRBJ2-1,once,.,TGTGCCAGCAGTTATTCATGGGCGGGGGCCGACAATGAGCAGTTCTTC,CASSYSWAGADNEQFF
TRBV19,TRBJ1-5,once,TRBD1,TGTGCCAGTAGTAAGCGGACAGGGGGGAGCAATCAGCCCCAGCATTTT,CASSKRTGGSNQPQHF
TRBV5-4,TRBJ2-7,.,.,TGTGCCAGCAGCTTTAATCCCCGCGGGGCAGTCAACGAGCAGTACTTC,CASSFNPRGAVNEQYF
TRBV5-1,TRBJ1-6,once,TRBD1,TGCGCCAGCAGAAATCCCCGGACAGGGAATTCACCCCTCCACTTT,CASRNPRTGNSPLHF
TRBV19,TRBJ1-5,.,.,TGTGCCAGTCTCCGCAAGTGGGCAGTGAGCAATCAGCCCCAGCATTTT,CASLRKWAVSNQPQHF
TRBV7-2,TRBJ1-2,.,.,TGTGCCAGCAGCTTAGGAACAGGATCCTCCCAGGGCTACACCTTC,CASSLGTGSSQGYTF
TRBV6-5,TRBJ1-3,.,.,TGTGCCAGCAGTTACTCAAGTAGGGGGGGCGCCATATATTTT,CASSYSSRGGAIYF
TRBV5-6,TRBJ1-1,.,.,TGTGCCAGCAGCTTCGTGGGCCGAATGAACACTGAAGCTTTCTTT,CASSFVGRMNTEAFF
TRBV25-1,TRBJ1-1,.,.,TGTGCCAGCAGGGTTGTGGACAGTAACACTGAAGCTTTCTTT,CASRVVDSNTEAFF
TRBV7-2,TRBJ2-1,.,.,TGTGCCAGCAGCTGGTCCCCGGGTGAGCAGTTCTTC,CASSWSPGEQFF
TRBV6-5,TRBJ1-1,once,.,TGTGCCAGCAGTTATACCGGGACATTGAACACTGAAGCTTTCTTT,CASSYTGTLNTEAFF
TRBV6-1,TRBJ2-1,.,TRBD1,TGTGCCAGCAGCCTAGACAGGGGTGGGTACAATGAGCAGTTCTTC,CASSLDRGGYNEQFF
TRBV30,TRBJ1-1,.,.,TGTGCCTGGGCGCAGGAGAACACTGAAGCTTTCTTT,CAWAQENTEAFF
TRBV5-1,TRBJ2-5,.,.,TGCGCCAGCAGCTTAACAGAGGGGGCTGGGGGGGAGACCCAGTACTTC,CASSLTEGAGGETQYF
TRBV5-5,TRBJ2-7,.,TRBD1,TGTGCCAGCAGCTTAGGTGGACAGGGGGCCTCCGAGCAGTACTTC,CASSLGGQGASEQYF
TRBV4-1,TRBJ2-5,.,TRBD2,TGCGCCAGCAGCCAAGGTCCAGCGGGGGGGCCGATAGAGACCCAGTACTTC,CASSQGPAGGPIETQYF
TRBV5-1,TRBJ1-2,few,.,TGCGCCAGCAGCTTGGAGCTCGGCGGGGGCTACACCTTC,CASSLELGGGYTF
TRBV4-3,TRBJ1-1,.,.,TGCGCCAGCAGCCAAGATGTTAGCCTCGGAGGGAACACTGAAGCTTTCTTT,CASSQDVSLGGNTEAFF
TRBV7-2,TRBJ2-5,.,.,TGTGCCAGCAGCTTAGGCGGGGGCGGTCAAATCCAAGAGACCCAGTACTTC,CASSLGGGGQIQETQYF
TRBV7-9,TRBJ1-1,.,.,TGTGCCAGCAGCTTGGGCAGTTACACTGAAGCTTTCTTT,CASSLGSYTEAFF